This T cell receptor beta chain was recorded in a study of blood T cell repertoires in COVID-19. This CDR3 has 14 amino acids. V lost 4 bases to trimming and J lost 3 bases; unmatched junction nucleotides: 2. From germline, CDR1 is SNHLY and CDR2 FYNNEI. This clone was recorded a few times. The authors' processing: Amplification of reference gene primers was used by the study to estimate nucleated cell counts. Clones were read by immunoSEQ multiplex PCR, and TCRdb kept only the in-frame ones, dropping some. Clone size and the V and J calls come from that table; the DNA yielded D and trimming. The repertoire holds about 120,000 clones, with over 75% as singletons.

The chain carries TRBV2 and TRBJ1-5, with 8 bases matching TRBD1. This TCR was sampled from a man aged 80 or over with acute or convalescent COVID-19. Sequenced sample: peripheral blood. DNA for the CDR3: TGTGCCAGCAGTGGGACAGGGAACAATCAGCCCCAGCATTTT. Protein: CASSGTGNNQPQHF.